A selection of T cell receptor beta chains follows, all from one sample in a study of CD4 T cells in relation to SARS-CoV-2 and coronaviruses. Their specific antigens are unknown. This table comes from immunoSEQ multiplex PCR, and its TCRdb copy is limited to in-frame clones, with some not included. The table has 20,000 or so clones, more than 70% seen once. Sequencing was performed on CD4+ T cells from PBMCs, cultured in vitro. The receptors shown here come from a human donor in good health. CDR3s include the opening cysteine and the closing phenylalanine or tryptophan. The D gene is left open where the match is weak. Not every row has a clone size; where given, it reads once, few, many or a size class.

v_call	d_call	j_call	clone_size	cdr3_aa	cdr3_nt
TRBV2	-	TRBJ2-5	-	CASSVLREETQYF	TGTGCCAGCAGTGTGCTCAGGGAAGAGACCCAGTACTTC
TRBV24-1	-	TRBJ1-2	-	CATSDSNYGYTF	TGTGCCACCAGTGATTCGAACTATGGCTACACCTTC
TRBV5-1	-	TRBJ2-7	-	CASSSDRGGAGVGHEQYF	TGCGCCAGCAGCTCTGACAGGGGAGGAGCGGGAGTCGGCCACGAGCAGTACTTC
TRBV5-6	-	TRBJ2-4	-	CASSFGGASRQYF	TGTGCCAGCAGCTTTGGCGGGGCTAGCCGACAGTACTTC
TRBV27	-	TRBJ2-5	-	CASSDQETQYF	TGTGCCAGCAGTGATCAAGAGACCCAGTACTTC
TRBV19	-	TRBJ2-7	few	CASRNGAAYEQYF	TGTGCCAGTAGAAATGGGGCGGCATACGAGCAGTACTTC
TRBV30	-	TRBJ1-5	-	CAWNRALDQPQHF	TGTGCCTGGAACAGGGCCCTAGATCAGCCCCAGCATTTT
TRBV29-1	TRBD1	TRBJ2-2	few	CSAWDRGTGELFF	TGCAGCGCTTGGGACAGGGGTACCGGGGAGCTGTTTTTT
TRBV24-1	-	TRBJ1-1	-	CATSDPTKNRAAFF	TGTGCCACCAGTGATCCCACAAAAAATAGGGCAGCTTTCTTT
TRBV24-1	-	TRBJ2-5	-	CATSDSQETQYF	TGTGCCACCAGTGATTCCCAAGAGACCCAGTACTTC
TRBV11-3	-	TRBJ2-7	-	CASSLPGSHEQYF	TGTGCCAGCAGCTTACCCGGGAGTCACGAGCAGTACTTC
TRBV3-1/TRBV3-2	-	TRBJ2-1	-	CASRSSFEQFF	TGTGCCAGCCGTAGCTCTTTTGAGCAGTTCTTC
TRBV9	-	TRBJ2-3	once	CASSEPESTQYF	TGTGCCAGCAGCGAGCCTGAGAGTACGCAGTATTTT
TRBV12-5	-	TRBJ1-5	-	CASGLDYQPQHF	TGTGCTAGTGGTTTGGATTATCAGCCCCAGCATTTT
TRBV12-5	-	TRBJ1-5	-	CASGLVLGLGAPAQPQHF	TGTGCTAGTGGTTTGGTACTGGGGTTGGGGGCTCCAGCGCAGCCCCAGCATTTT
TRBV6-5	-	TRBJ1-1	-	CASRGNTEAFF	TGTGCCAGCAGGGGGAACACTGAAGCTTTCTTT
TRBV18	-	TRBJ1-4	-	CASSWGSTGTNEKLFF	TGTGCCAGCTCATGGGGTTCGACGGGCACTAATGAAAAACTGTTTTTT
TRBV21-1	-	TRBJ2-4	once	CASSPRRGSGYIQYF	TGTGCCAGCAGCCCCCGGAGGGGGAGTGGATACATTCAGTACTTC
TRBV2	-	TRBJ2-1	-	CASRGDSYNEQFF	TGTGCCAGCAGGGGGGACTCCTACAATGAGCAGTTCTTC
TRBV7-3	TRBD1	TRBJ2-5	-	CASRPGQPRAQYF	TGTGCCAGCAGGCCGGGACAGCCTCGGGCCCAGTACTTC
TRBV18	-	TRBJ2-5	once	CASSPLQGVGGETQYF	TGTGCCAGCTCACCCCTGCAGGGCGTCGGGGGAGAGACCCAGTACTTC
TRBV18	-	TRBJ2-5	-	CASSPPGLRETQYF	TGTGCCAGCTCACCACCGGGGTTACGGGAGACCCAGTACTTC
TRBV5-5	TRBD1	TRBJ2-1	-	CASSVTGGSYNEQFF	TGTGCCAGCAGCGTGACAGGGGGCTCCTACAATGAGCAGTTCTTC
TRBV19	-	TRBJ1-2	-	CASSKALRGNYGYTF	TGTGCCAGTAGTAAAGCCTTACGGGGTAACTATGGCTACACCTTC
TRBV7-3	-	TRBJ2-3	-	CASSLGPEGTDTQYF	TGTGCCAGCAGCTTAGGTCCCGAGGGCACAGATACGCAGTATTTT
TRBV28	TRBD1	TRBJ2-7	-	CASRGTGDYEQYF	TGTGCCAGCAGGGGGACAGGGGACTACGAGCAGTACTTC
TRBV19	-	TRBJ2-2	-	CASSAHGAAGELFF	TGTGCCAGTAGTGCCCATGGGGCGGCCGGGGAGCTGTTTTTT
TRBV5-1	-	TRBJ2-5	-	CASSRVGQETQYF	TGCGCCAGCAGCCGGGTTGGCCAAGAGACCCAGTACTTC
TRBV12-3/TRBV12-4	-	TRBJ1-6	few	CASSYQGFSPLHF	TGTGCCAGCAGCTATCAGGGATTTTCACCCCTCCACTTT
TRBV28	-	TRBJ1-1	-	CATTRGGLHAFF	TGTGCCACTACCCGAGGAGGGCTCCACGCTTTCTTT
TRBV5-1	TRBD2	TRBJ2-3	-	CASRLRASGRFSTDTQYF	TGCGCCAGCAGGTTAAGGGCTAGCGGGAGGTTTAGCACAGATACGCAGTATTTT
TRBV28	-	TRBJ1-2	few	CASSSPRWKGTNYGYTF	TGTGCCAGCAGTTCCCCCCGATGGAAGGGAACCAACTATGGCTACACCTTC
TRBV11-2	-	TRBJ1-1	-	CASSLGTIRGNTEAFF	TGTGCCAGCAGCTTAGGTACGATCAGGGGGAACACTGAAGCTTTCTTT
TRBV7-9	-	TRBJ2-5	-	CASSLDGRKEETQYF	TGTGCCAGCAGCTTAGACGGACGGAAGGAAGAGACCCAGTACTTC
TRBV7-2	-	TRBJ2-2	few	CASSFYTGELFF	TGTGCCAGCAGCTTCTACACCGGGGAGCTGTTTTTT
TRBV12-3/TRBV12-4	-	TRBJ1-1	few	CASSEFRTEAFF	TGTGCCAGCAGTGAATTTCGCACTGAAGCTTTCTTT
TRBV25-1	TRBD1	TRBJ2-7	-	CASCGTGVSEQYF	TGTGCCAGTTGCGGGACAGGAGTCTCCGAGCAGTACTTC
TRBV19	-	TRBJ1-2	-	CASSGVGDRRYGYTF	TGTGCCAGTAGCGGAGTCGGCGACAGGCGCTATGGCTACACCTTC
TRBV19	-	TRBJ2-7	few	CASSQEGIQQYF	TGTGCCAGTAGCCAGGAGGGCATTCAGCAGTACTTC
TRBV9	-	TRBJ2-6	-	CASSVGGAFPGANVLTF	TGTGCCAGCAGCGTAGGCGGAGCTTTCCCTGGGGCCAACGTCCTGACTTTC
TRBV6-4	-	TRBJ1-1	-	CASRDGNRNTEAFF	TGTGCCAGCAGAGACGGGAATAGGAACACTGAAGCTTTCTTT
TRBV7-6	TRBD2	TRBJ2-5	-	CASSLDGTSGGTQYF	TGTGCCAGCAGCTTAGACGGGACTAGCGGGGGGACCCAGTACTTC
TRBV3-1/TRBV3-2	-	TRBJ2-1	-	CASSSRANVAHNEQFF	TGTGCCAGCAGCTCCCGGGCTAACGTTGCCCACAATGAGCAGTTCTTC
TRBV18	-	TRBJ1-1	-	CASSTDINTEAFF	TGTGCCAGCTCGACAGACATCAACACTGAAGCTTTCTTT
TRBV6-6	-	TRBJ1-2	once	CASSNTGTDYYGYTF	TGTGCCAGCAGTAATACCGGGACCGATTATTATGGCTACACCTTC
TRBV28	-	TRBJ2-7	-	CASVRTGGTYEQYF	TGTGCCAGCGTTCGGACGGGCGGCACCTACGAGCAGTACTTC
TRBV4-2	-	TRBJ2-1	-	CASSHGLGDNEQFF	TGTGCCAGCAGCCATGGTCTTGGGGACAATGAGCAGTTCTTC
TRBV11-3	-	TRBJ2-5	-	CASSLVSQETQYF	TGTGCCAGCAGCTTAGTAAGTCAAGAGACCCAGTACTTC
TRBV12-5	TRBD2	TRBJ2-7	few	CASGLPPTRAGLKSYEQYF	TGTGCTAGTGGTTTGCCCCCCACCCGAGCGGGATTGAAGTCCTACGAGCAGTACTTC
TRBV7-3	-	TRBJ1-2	-	CASSQLILGGGGYTF	TGTGCCAGCAGCCAACTAATCTTGGGGGGGGGAGGCTACACCTTC